These 9 T cell receptor beta chains originate from one sample sequenced in a study of T cell repertoires in cytomegalovirus infection. These receptors are not linked to any known antigen. MiXCR, applied by TCRdb to the reads, yields one record per CDR3 protein. The table has 700,000 to 950,000 distinct CDR3 sequences, around a third seen once; the top ten hold around an eighth. The sample was cultured CD8+ T cells from PBMCs, taken from culture after CMV antigen stimulation. These receptors all come from a human donor in good health (CMV status not recorded). Some clones in this sample may be carry-over from other donors' samples.

Of note for this clonotype: A much more abundant neighbour one base away suggests this may be a read error. The chain couples TRBV7-2 to TRBJ2-1, with D maybe TRBD2 (5 bases). CDR3 size: 16 residues. V gave up 5 bases and J gave up 0 bases, with 14 bases separating them. CDR1 and CDR2 (germline): SGHTA, FQGNSA. Written as DNA, the CDR3 is TGTGCCAGCAGCCGTTATGGGAGAAGCTCCTACAATGAGCAGTTCTTC. This codes for CASSRYGRSSYNEQFF.

Only a few counts were recorded for this clonotype. This chain connects TRBV6-2 or TRBV6-3 to TRBJ2-7, with 7 bases aligning to TRBD2. Losses at the gene ends were 4 bases for V and 4 bases for J; bases not matched to a gene: 10. Per germline, CDR1 MNHEY and CDR2 SVGEGT. The CDR3 contains 15 residues. CDR3: CASSSGTKGLYEQYV. CDR3 sequence (DNA): TGTGCCAGCAGTTCCGGGACTAAGGGTTTATACGAGCAGTACGTC.

As for this clonotype: Relative to the germline gene, one junction end is altered; a read error may explain this. The chain employs TRBV6-8 and TRBJ2-5; TRBD2 matches at 9 bases. Germline V gene lookup returns CDR1 MNHGY and CDR2 SAAAGT. CDR3 size: 17 residues. The CDR3 here is CVSSPLGVSGGPKTQYF. The CDR3 nucleotides read TGTGTCAGCAGTCCTTTGGGTGTTAGCGGGGGTCCAAAGACCCAGTACTTC.

The sample holds a few counts of this clonotype. The V gene is TRBV6-1, the J gene TRBJ2-5; D remains ambiguous. The germline V and J ends were trimmed by 5 bases and 0 bases, with 13 bases remaining between them. This CDR3 region has 15 residues. CDR1 is MNHNS, CDR2 SASEGT, per germline. The CDR3 DNA reads as TGTGCCAGCAGTCCCATCCGAGTAGACCAAGAGACCCAGTACTTC. As protein: CASSPIRVDQETQYF.

In its sample, this clonotype was seen a few times. The chain carries TRBV7-8 and TRBJ2-7; D call uncertain. V was cut by 11 bases and J by 5 bases, with 13 bases left in between. The CDR3 has 11 residues. Per germline, CDR1 SGHVS and CDR2 FQNEAQ. The CDR3 loop is CAVRAANEQYF. The DNA for the CDR3 is TGTGCCGTCCGGGCAGCCAACGAGCAGTACTTC.

This clonotype was seen a few times. The chain joins TRBV7-8 to TRBJ1-2, with a tentative D call TRBD1 (6 bases). V shed 8 bases and J shed 1 base, with 20 bases lying between them. Germline V gene lookup returns CDR1 SGHVS and CDR2 FQNEAQ. The CDR3 totals 16 residues. CDR3 amino acids: CASFSTGMTHNYGYTF. DNA of the CDR3: TGTGCCAGCTTTTCAACAGGGATGACGCATAACTATGGCTACACCTTC.

The J gene is TRBJ2-3, the V gene TRBV19, with D possibly being TRBD1 (6 bases). Germline V gene data show CDR1 as LNHDA and CDR2 as SQIVND (reference sequence). CDR3 length: 17 amino acids. Trimming pared 6 bases from V and 5 bases from J, leaving 24 bases between. The CDR3 DNA sequence: TGTGCCAGTAGCCCCACCGGGACATCGAACCCGATAGATACGCAGTATTTT. Amino acids: CASSPTGTSNPIDTQYF.

The chain links TRBV19 to TRBJ1-2; the D gene is possibly TRBD1 (6 bases). V lost 10 bases, J lost 6 bases, and 24 bases lay in between. In germline, CDR1 is LNHDA, CDR2 SQIVND (reference sequence). This CDR3 contains 15 residues. The CDR3 DNA is TGTGCCACGGCGCCATGGGACACGCCTGGAGATGGCTACACCTTC. Residues: CATAPWDTPGDGYTF. The complete variable domain, with remaining parts taken from reference TRBV19 and TRBJ1-2, reads DGGITQSPKYLFRKEGQNVTLSCEQNLNHDAMYWYRQDPGQGLRLIYYSQIVNDFQKGDIAEGYSVSREKKESFPLTVTSAQKNPTAFYLCATAPWDTPGDGYTFGSGTRLTVV.

The chain has TRBV6-2 or TRBV6-3 and TRBJ2-7, with a weak D call TRBD2 (5 bases). The CDR3 has 16 amino acids. Trimming left V 6 bases short and J 4 bases short, with 22 bases between. The V gene's germline CDR1 is MNHEY and CDR2 SVGEGT. As DNA, the CDR3 is TGTGCCAGCAGCCCCTTACGAGACTATGACTTTTACGAGCAGTACGTC. Protein sequence: CASSPLRDYDFYEQYV.